The present entry profiles one TCR beta chain with its context. It has no known antigen specificity. No per-base quality is available; no much larger clone lies one base away. These data come from a study of blood T cell repertoires in COVID-19 (dated by TCRdb to about 2020). Background on the whole study: The collaborator samples originated in the United States, Italy and Spain and spanned the acute and convalescent phases of COVID-19. A freely available public database, intended as a resource for researchers studying the immune response to SARS-CoV-2, is where the repertoires were released. The dataset comprised deeply sampled blood TCRbeta repertoires from subjects exposed to, actively infected with, or recovered from COVID-19. The sample metadata nearly always contained a de-identified subject ID, COVID-19 status, age in years and sex. HLA class I and class II types, where available, came from metadata supplied by the sample provider rather than from assay-based typing. The prospective study material was composed of cDNA or gDNA derived from T cells, B-cell-depleted T cells, or PBMCs. The samples were drawn from the first 160 participants of the ongoing ImmuneRACE study and from 1,200 or so subjects provided by 6 global collaborators.

TCRbeta CDR3 regions were amplified from genomic DNA using the immunoSEQ Assay, a bias-controlled multiplex PCR. The original pipeline was this. The number of nucleated cells in each sample was estimated from the amplification of reference gene primers within the assay. Sequence reads were collapsed and filtered to measure the absolute abundance of every unique TCRbeta CDR3 rearrangement. For each sample, productive Simpson clonality was calculated as the square root of Simpson's diversity index over productive rearrangements. This is the immuneACCESS table as TCRdb keeps it, with only in-frame sequences that have V and J called. A part of the clones is gone; compared with another copy, unresolved V genes explain less than half, and the rest is unexplained. V and J calls and clone size are given by that table; D and trimming were obtained from the DNA. The sample table lists 250,000 to 300,000 clones, roughly nine tenths of them with a count of one. The ten most abundant clones make up around 10% of the sample.

Broader findings and caveats from the paper: The amount of clinical and demographic metadata varied by source and participant and was provided uncurated.

The CDR3 goes from the cysteine to the phenylalanine over 17 residues. This entry keeps only the CDR3 DNA: 51 bases, framed from base 1. The germline V gene encodes CDR1 SNHLY and CDR2 FYNNEI. Germline trimming: 0 bases from V, 1 base from J; junction bases outside gene matches: 8. One collaborating source in Seattle enrolled patients during active infection and followed them longitudinally through the course of disease. Each collaborating institution followed its own protocols to collect whole blood in K2EDTA tubes. For TCRbeta analysis, collaborator samples were shipped as frozen whole blood, as isolated PBMCs, or as DNA extracted from either sample type.

The receptor chain draws on TRBV2 and TRBJ1-1, with 7 junctional bases fitting TRBD1. The sequence derives from a woman aged 30 to 39 with COVID-19, enrolled during active disease. The sequenced material came from peripheral blood. The DNA sequence is given as TGTGCCAGCAGTGAAGCGCGGAGGGGGCGGACGAACACTGAAGCTTTCTTT. Its translation reads: CASSEARRGRTNTEAFF.